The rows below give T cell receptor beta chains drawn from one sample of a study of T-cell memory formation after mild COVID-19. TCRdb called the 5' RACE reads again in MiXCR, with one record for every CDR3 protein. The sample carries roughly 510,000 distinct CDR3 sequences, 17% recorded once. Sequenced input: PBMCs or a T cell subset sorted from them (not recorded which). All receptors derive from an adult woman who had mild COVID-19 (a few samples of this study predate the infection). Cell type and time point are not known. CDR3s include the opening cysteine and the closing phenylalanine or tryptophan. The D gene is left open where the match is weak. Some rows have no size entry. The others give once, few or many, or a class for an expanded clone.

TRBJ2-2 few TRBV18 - CASSPGSSPNTGELFF TGTGCCAGCTCACCGGGGAGCTCCCCCAACACCGGGGAGCTGTTTTTT
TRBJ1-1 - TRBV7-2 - CASTTGHRSNTEAFF TGTGCCAGCACCACGGGACACAGGTCTAACACTGAAGCTTTCTTT
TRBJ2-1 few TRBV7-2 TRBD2 CASSRLASRYNEQFF TGTGCCAGCAGCCGACTAGCTAGTCGGTACAATGAGCAGTTCTTC
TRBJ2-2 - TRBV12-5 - CASGLVLRGPGELFF TGTGCTAGTGGTTTGGTACTTCGAGGTCCCGGGGAGCTGTTTTTT
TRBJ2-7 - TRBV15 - CATSQGRVNEQYF TGTGCCACCTCCCAGGGCCGTGTCAACGAGCAGTACTTC
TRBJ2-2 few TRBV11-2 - CASSLAVGYTGELFF TGTGCCAGCAGCTTAGCGGTAGGCTACACCGGGGAGCTGTTTTTT
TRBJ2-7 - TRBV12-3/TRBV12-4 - CASREVNYEQYF TGTGCCAGCAGGGAAGTTAACTACGAGCAGTACTTC
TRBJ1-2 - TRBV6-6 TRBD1 CASREQGAYYGYTF TGTGCCAGCAGGGAACAGGGGGCCTACTATGGCTACACCTTC
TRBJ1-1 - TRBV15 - CATSIRVQENTEAFF TGTGCCACCAGCATCCGGGTACAGGAGAACACTGAAGCTTTCTTT
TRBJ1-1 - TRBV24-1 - CATSGRTGREGIKAFF TGTGCCACCAGTGGCCGTACTGGCCGGGAGGGAATTAAAGCTTTCTTT
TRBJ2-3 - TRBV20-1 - CSARGGTYLTDTQYF TGCAGTGCTAGAGGAGGGACTTACCTAACAGATACGCAGTATTTT
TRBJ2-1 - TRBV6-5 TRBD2 CASSYSGRASYNEQFF TGTGCCAGCAGTTACAGCGGGAGGGCCTCCTACAATGAGCAGTTCTTC
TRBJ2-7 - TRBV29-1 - CSVVIASRGLEQYF TGCAGCGTTGTGATCGCTAGTCGAGGTCTCGAGCAGTACTTC
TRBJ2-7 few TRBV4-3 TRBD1 CASSQDIGTGGEYEQYF TGCGCCAGCAGCCAAGATATCGGGACAGGGGGCGAATACGAGCAGTACTTC
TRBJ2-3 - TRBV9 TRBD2 CASSVATAGGSTDTQYF TGTGCCAGCAGCGTAGCTACGGCGGGGGGTAGCACAGATACGCAGTATTTT
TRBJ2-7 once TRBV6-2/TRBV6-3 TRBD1 CASRTGTGVYEQYF TGTGCCAGCAGAACCGGGACAGGGGTTTACGAGCAGTACTTC
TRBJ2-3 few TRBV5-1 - CASSSLLGSTDTQYF TGCGCCAGCAGCTCCCTTCTGGGAAGCACAGATACGCAGTATTTT
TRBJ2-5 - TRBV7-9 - CASTRGAGQETQYF TGTGCCAGCACCCGAGGGGCGGGACAAGAGACCCAGTACTTC
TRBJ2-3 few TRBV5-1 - CASSDPRTGYTDTQYF TGCGCCAGCAGCGATCCCCGGACTGGGTACACAGATACGCAGTATTTT
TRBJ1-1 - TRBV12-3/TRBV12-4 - CASSFRRVNTEAFF TGTGCCAGCAGTTTTCGGCGAGTGAACACTGAAGCTTTCTTT
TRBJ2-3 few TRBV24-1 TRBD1 CATNERTGSTDTQYF TGTGCCACCAATGAACGGACAGGCAGCACAGATACGCAGTATTTT
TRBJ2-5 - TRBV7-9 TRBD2 CASSQRGGQETQYF TGTGCCAGCAGCCAGCGGGGGGGGCAGGAGACCCAGTACTTC
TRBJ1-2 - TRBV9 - CASSEKGTPYGYTF TGTGCCAGCAGCGAGAAGGGGACCCCCTATGGCTACACCTTC
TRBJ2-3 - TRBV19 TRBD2 CASSSGLAGTQYF TGTGCCAGTAGTAGCGGACTAGCGGGCACGCAGTATTTT
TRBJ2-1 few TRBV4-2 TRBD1 CASSPFTPGQGVDEQFF TGTGCCAGCAGCCCATTCACTCCGGGACAGGGGGTCGATGAGCAGTTCTTC
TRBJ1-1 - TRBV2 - CASSENRLNTEAFF TGTGCCAGCAGTGAAAATCGGCTGAACACTGAAGCTTTCTTT
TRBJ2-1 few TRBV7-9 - CASSSPLYNEQFF TGTGCCAGCAGCTCCCCCTTATACAATGAGCAGTTCTTC
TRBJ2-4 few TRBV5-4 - CASSLRPPFLAKNIQYF TGTGCCAGCAGCTTGCGGCCCCCATTCCTAGCCAAAAACATTCAGTACTTC
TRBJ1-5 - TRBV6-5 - CASSYRYVGNQPQHF TGTGCCAGCAGTTACAGATATGTGGGCAATCAGCCCCAGCATTTT
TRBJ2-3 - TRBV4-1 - CASSSGLGGFPDTQYF TGCGCCAGCAGCTCCGGACTAGGGGGCTTCCCAGATACGCAGTATTTT
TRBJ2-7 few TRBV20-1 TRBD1 CSARVSTSAGGMYEQYF TGCAGTGCTAGAGTCTCAACCTCGGCAGGGGGAATGTACGAGCAGTACTTC
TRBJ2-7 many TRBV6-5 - CASSYIPNSYEQYF TGTGCCAGCAGTTACATCCCGAACTCCTACGAGCAGTACTTC